This TCR beta chain was identified in a study of blood T cell repertoires in COVID-19. Turning to the study itself: The United States, Italy and Spain were the sources of the acute and convalescent COVID-19 samples. T cells, B-cell-depleted T cells, or PBMCs provided the cDNA or gDNA that served as material.

CDR3 size: 14 residues. The germline CDR1 and CDR2 sequences are SGHTA and FQGTGA. V gave up 4 bases and J gave up 4 bases; unmatched junction bases: 6. In the study's own analysis: Quantification of nucleated cells was approximated via reference gene primer amplification. Assay used: immunoSEQ multiplex PCR; TCRdb lists only in-frame clones, some missing. That table supplies the V and J calls and clone size; D and trimming were determined from the DNA. Of around 230,000 clones in the sample, less than 90% were seen once. V usage is TRBV7-3 and J usage is TRBJ2-7; 8 bases map to TRBD2. The source is a man aged 35 to 55 with acute or convalescent COVID-19. Sequencing input: peripheral blood. The CDR3 sequence is CASSSGLANYEQYF. The CDR3 nucleotides read TGTGCCAGCAGCTCTGGACTAGCCAATTACGAGCAGTACTTC.